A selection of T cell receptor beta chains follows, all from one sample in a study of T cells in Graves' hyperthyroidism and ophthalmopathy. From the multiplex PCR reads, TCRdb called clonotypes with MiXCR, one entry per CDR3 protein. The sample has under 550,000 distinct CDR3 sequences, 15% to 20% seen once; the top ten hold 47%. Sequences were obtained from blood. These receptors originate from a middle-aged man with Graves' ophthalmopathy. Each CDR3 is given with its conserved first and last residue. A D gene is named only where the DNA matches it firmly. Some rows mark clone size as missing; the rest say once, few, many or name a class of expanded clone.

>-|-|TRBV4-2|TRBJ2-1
TGTGCCAGCAGCCATGGGATTGCGAGTGACAATGAGCAGCTCTTC
CASSHGIASDNEQLF
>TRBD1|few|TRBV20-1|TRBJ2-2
TGCAGTGCTAGAAACACAGGGGGCACCGGGGAGCTGTTTTTT
CSARNTGGTGELFF
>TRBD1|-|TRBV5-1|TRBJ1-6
TGCGCCAGCAGCCCGGACAGGGCCTATAATTCACCCCTCCACTTT
CASSPDRAYNSPLHF
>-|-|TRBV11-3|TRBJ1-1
TGTGCCAGCAGCGCCGCCATGAACACTGAAGCTTTCTTT
CASSAAMNTEAFF
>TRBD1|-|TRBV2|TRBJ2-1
TGTGCCAGCAGGACCGGGACAGGGGCCAGCAATGAGCAGTTCTTC
CASRTGTGASNEQFF
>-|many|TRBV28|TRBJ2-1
TGTGCCAGCAGTTTGGGTCTCCGGGATGAGCAGTTCTTC
CASSLGLRDEQFF
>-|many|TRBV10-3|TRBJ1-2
TGTGCCATCAGTGTGGGGTCTAACTATGGCTACACCTTC
CAISVGSNYGYTF
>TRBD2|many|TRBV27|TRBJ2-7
TGTGCCAGCAGTACCTGGACTAGCGGGAGGGCGCGAGAGCAGTACTTC
CASSTWTSGRAREQYF
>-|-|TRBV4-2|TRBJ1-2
TGTGCCAGCAGCCAAGGGGGGCAGGGAACAAACTATGGCTACACCTTC
CASSQGGQGTNYGYTF
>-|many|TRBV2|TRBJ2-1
TGTGCCAGCAGCACCGGGAACAATGAGCAGTTCTTC
CASSTGNNEQFF
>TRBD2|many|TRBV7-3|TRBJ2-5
TGTGCCAGCAGCTTTGGGGGGGGAGAGACCCAGTACTTC
CASSFGGGETQYF
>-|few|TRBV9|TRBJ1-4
TGTGCCAGCAGCACACACTTAGCAACTAATGAAAAACTGTTTTTT
CASSTHLATNEKLFF
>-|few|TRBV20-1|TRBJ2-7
TGCAGTGCTAAGTTTGGGTGGCAGTACGAGCAGTACTTC
CSAKFGWQYEQYF
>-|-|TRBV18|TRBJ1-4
TGTGCCAGCTCACCCCTCCCCCCGGTTGCAACTAATGAAAAACTGTTTTTT
CASSPLPPVATNEKLFF
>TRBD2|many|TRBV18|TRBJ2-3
TGTGCCAGCTCACCACTCCACGGGGGGACCACAGATACGCAGTATTTT
CASSPLHGGTTDTQYF
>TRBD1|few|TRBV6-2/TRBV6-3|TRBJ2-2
TGTGCCAGCAGCAGGGGACAGTCGCCCGGGGAGCTGTTTTTT
CASSRGQSPGELFF
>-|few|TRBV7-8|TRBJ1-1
TGTGCCAGCAGCTTAGCGGGGACCCCTGTGGCTTTCTTT
CASSLAGTPVAFF
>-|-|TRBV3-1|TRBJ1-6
TGTGCCAGCAGCCAAGGCTTGCGCCCCGGTTATTCACCCCTCCACTTT
CASSQGLRPGYSPLHF
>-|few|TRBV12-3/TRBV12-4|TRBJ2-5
TGTGCCAGCAGTTCCGGGGGCCCCCAAGAGACCCAGTACTTC
CASSSGGPQETQYF
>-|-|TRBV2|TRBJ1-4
TGTGCCAGCAAGCGAGAAGTTAATGAAAAACTGTTTTTT
CASKREVNEKLFF
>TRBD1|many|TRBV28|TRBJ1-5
TGTGCCAGCACAGCCCAGGACAGGGCTAGCAATCAGCCCCAGCATTTT
CASTAQDRASNQPQHF
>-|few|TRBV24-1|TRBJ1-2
TGTGCCACCAGTGGGGATAGGGCCTATGGCTACACCTTC
CATSGDRAYGYTF
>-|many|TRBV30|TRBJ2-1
TGTGCCTGGAGTGTAGACGGAAACAATGAGCAGTTCTTC
CAWSVDGNNEQFF
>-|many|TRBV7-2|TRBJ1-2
TGTGCCAGCAGCGCTCCCGGGACGCGCCTCTATGGCTACACCTTC
CASSAPGTRLYGYTF
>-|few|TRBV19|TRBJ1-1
TGTGCCACCAGTGGGGGGCCCCGGGGCGCTGAAGCTTTCTTT
CATSGGPRGAEAFF
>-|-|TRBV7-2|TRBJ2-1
TGTGCCAGCAGCCTAAGTCCATATGAGCAGTTCTTC
CASSLSPYEQFF
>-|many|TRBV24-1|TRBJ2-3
TGTGCCACCAGTGATGAGGTGGTAGCGGAGCACACAGATACGCAGTATTTT
CATSDEVVAEHTDTQYF
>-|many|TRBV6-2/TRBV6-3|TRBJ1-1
TGTGCCAGCGACTGGGGACTCGACCCGAAGGCTGAAGCTTTCTTT
CASDWGLDPKAEAFF